A single sample gave rise to the 22 T cell receptor gamma chains below, sequenced in a study of γδ T cells in repeated Plasmodium falciparum infection. TCRdb re-processed the multiplex PCR reads using CATT. The sample gives about 5,000 gamma-chain clones, approximately 3.4% of which show up once; 25% to 35% is in the top ten. Gammadelta T cells were flow-sorted from PBMC into Vgamma9/Vdelta2+ and Vdelta2-negative populations for bulk analysis. Source material: gamma-delta T cells from blood. The origin of the receptors is a pool of human donors (malaria-infected and uninfected, not separated).

V and J are TRGV9 and TRGJP. TCRdb lists no J gene, so it was determined here by aligning the DNA to germline. From germline, CDR1 is GITISATS and CDR2 ISYDGTV (reference sequence). The trim removed 3 bases at V and 9 bases at J, leaving 11 bases unmatched. The CDR3 is 17 amino acids. The CDR3 nucleotides read TGTGCCTTGTGGGAGCCCTACCGAGTGTTGGGCAAAAAAATCAAGGTATTT. Translation gives CALWEPYRVLGKKIKVF.

Notes on this clone: TCRdb's listed protein matches a much larger clone and diverges from this DNA's translation at residue 7, likely through a read error; the protein shown comes from the DNA. V is TRGV9 and J is TRGJ1 or TRGJ2. The CDR3 is made up of 14 amino acids. Unmatched junction bases numbered 4, after V lost 1 base and J lost 1 base. Germline V gene lookup returns CDR1 GITISATS and CDR2 ISYDGTV (reference sequence). The CDR3: CALWEVDNYYKKLF. CDR3 coding DNA: TGTGCCTTGTGGGAGGTTGATAATTATTATAAGAAACTCTTT.

By share, this clone counts as medium-sized. This chain links TRGV2 with TRGJ1 or TRGJ2. Germline V gene lookup returns CDR1 EGSNGY and CDR2 YDSYNSKV. CDR3 size: 12 residues. V gave up 0 bases and J gave up 5 bases; unmatched junction bases: 1. The CDR3 loop reads CATWDGDYKKLF. The CDR3 DNA is TGTGCCACCTGGGACGGGGATTATAAGAAACTCTTT.

Of note for this clone: TCRdb shows a much larger clone's protein in place of this DNA's translation, and the two differ at residue 9, likely through a read error; the protein shown is translated from the DNA. The chain employs TRGV9 and TRGJP. The CDR3 loop spans 15 amino acids. CDR1 and CDR2 (germline): GITISATS, ISYDGTV (reference sequence). CDR3 sequence: CALWEEELSKKIKVF. The DNA of the CDR3 is TGTGCCTTGTGGGAGGAAGAGTTGAGCAAAAAAATCAAGGTATTT.

This clone has just a few counts. The TCRdb protein, from a much larger clone, departs from this DNA's translation at residue 9, likely by read error; the protein shown derives from the DNA. The J gene is TRGJ1 or TRGJ2, the V gene TRGV2. This CDR3 is 12 amino acids long. Germline V gene lookup returns CDR1 EGSNGY and CDR2 YDSYNSKV. The CDR3 region has the DNA TGTGCCACCTGGTTAGATTATTATAGGAAACTCTTT. Residues: CATWLDYYRKLF.

By share of the sample, this clone is medium-sized. Different DNA sequences within this sample yield the same CDR3. The chain recombines TRGV9 with TRGJ1 or TRGJ2. With 1 base clipped from V and 0 bases from J, the junction kept 15 bases outside the gene matches. Germline loops: CDR1 GITISATS, CDR2 ISYDGTV (reference sequence). The CDR3 length is 18 residues. CDR3 coding DNA: TGTGCCTTGTGGGAGGTCTGGCCTGTTTACTCGAATTATTATAAGAAACTCTTT. Translation: CALWEVWPVYSNYYKKLF.

The table lists this clone with many counts. One base separates it from a far larger clone, so it is likely a read error. The chain recombines TRGV9 with TRGJP. J lost 3 bases, V lost 5 bases, and 7 bases had no gene match. The germline V gene has CDR1 GITISATS and CDR2 ISYDGTV (reference sequence). The CDR3 is 17 residues long. In DNA, the CDR3 is TGTGCCTTGTGGGGGCCTTTGCAAGAGTTGGGCAAAAAAATCAAGGTATTT. Protein sequence: CALWGPLQELGKKIKVF.

This clone was observed a few times. A read error is likely here: a far larger clone is one base away. No DNA is shown, since the ends of the CDR3 on it are uncertain; the CDR3 is the one TCRdb lists. The sample has other DNA sequences that encode this CDR3 too. The CDR3 loop reads CALWEVQEIIRNSLAVEQHLLSQVSIGRIQHF. Called V gene: TRGV9; the J gene was not called. Germline loops: CDR1 GITISATS, CDR2 ISYDGTV (reference sequence). The CDR3 adds up to 32 amino acids, both ends counted.

Regarding this clone: The translation of this DNA and the TCRdb protein of a much larger clone differ at residue 9, probably owing to a read error; the protein shown here is translated from the DNA. V gene TRGV8 combines with J gene TRGJ1 or TRGJ2. TCRdb carries no J gene annotation; the J gene was assigned here by matching the DNA with germline. The CDR3 loop spans 13 amino acids. CDR1 and CDR2 (germline): VENAVY, YDSYNSRV. The V and J ends lost 2 bases and 9 bases, in that order; junction bases with no gene match: 10. The DNA for the CDR3 is TGTGCCACCTGGGATAAGACTGGACGTAAGAAACTCTTT. Its protein product is CATWDKTGRKKLF.

This clone was counted only a few times. This is likely an artifact of a read error, given a far larger clone one base away. Other DNA sequences in the sample encode the same CDR3. The chain recombines TRGV9 with TRGJP. Here the J gene came from matching the DNA to germline, since TCRdb omits it. CDR3 length: 17 amino acids. Germline loops: CDR1 GITISATS, CDR2 ISYDGTV (reference sequence). The CDR3 DNA follows: TGTGCCCTGTGGGAGGTGCACGCGGAGTTGGGCAAAAAAATCAAGGTATTT. Protein product: CALWEVHAELGKKIKVF.

A remark on this clone: With only one base between it and a far larger clone, this is likely a read error. The chain carries TRGV9 and TRGJP. In the absence of a J gene in TCRdb, the DNA was matched to germline to assign it here. Germline V lookup: CDR1 GITISATS, CDR2 ISYDGTV (reference sequence). There are 16 residues in the CDR3. CDR3 in DNA: TGTGCCCTGTGGGAGGTGCCCGAGTTGGGCAAAAAAATCAAGGTATTT. Protein: CALWEVPELGKKIKVF.

Comment on this clone: The likely explanation is a read error, given a far larger clone one base away. This sample also contains other DNA sequences that code for the same CDR3. V usage is TRGV9 and J usage is TRGJ1 or TRGJ2. The CDR3 spans 13 residues. Germline V gene sequence: CDR1 GITISATS, CDR2 ISYDGTV (reference sequence). Unmatched junction bases numbered 9, after V lost 4 bases and J lost 6 bases. This CDR3 reads CALWDTNSYKKLF. DNA for the CDR3: TGTGCCTTGTGGGATACTAATAGTTATAAGAAACTCTTT.

On this clone itself: A read error is the likely source, as a far larger clone sits one nucleotide away. This sample includes further DNA sequences coding for the same CDR3. The chain joins TRGV9 to TRGJP. CDR1 and CDR2 from the germline V gene are GITISATS and ISYDGTV (reference sequence). CDR3 length: 17 amino acids. In DNA form, the CDR3 reads TGTGCCTTGTGGGAGCCTTTGCAAGAGTTGGGCAAAAAAATCAAAGTATTT. Translation: CALWEPLQELGKKIKVF.

There are many counts of this clone. A single base is all that separates this from a far larger clone, so a read error is likely. Other DNA variants within this sample encode the same CDR3. J is TRGJ1 or TRGJ2 and V is TRGV8. The J gene was missing in TCRdb and was found by matching the end of the DNA to germline. The CDR3 runs 13 residues. Germline V CDR1 and CDR2: VENAVY, YDSYNSRV. The CDR3 protein is CATWDRRRYKKLF. The CDR3 coding sequence is TGTGCCACTTGGGATAGGCGGAGGTATAAGAAACTCTTT.

Only a few counts were recorded for this clone. A read error likely explains why the TCRdb protein, taken from a much larger clone, differs from this DNA's translation at residue 4; the protein shown is translated from the DNA. CDR3 sequence reads: CALREAIELGKKIKVF. The DNA of the CDR3 is TGTGCCTTGCGGGAGGCGATAGAGTTGGGCAAAAAAATCAAGGTATTT. V gene TRGV9 combines with J gene TRGJP. CDR3 length: 16 amino acids. Germline V gene sequence: CDR1 GITISATS, CDR2 ISYDGTV (reference sequence).

Comment on this clone: It is likely a read error: a sequence one base away is far more abundant. Other DNA variants within this sample encode the same CDR3. The J gene was not called, though the V gene is TRGV9. The CDR3 extends over 15 amino acids. Germline lookup yields CDR1 GITISATS and CDR2 ISYDGTV (reference sequence). In nucleotides, the CDR3 is TGTGCCTTGTGGGATGTCGAGTTGGGCAAAAAAATCAAGGTGTTT. Protein: CALWDVELGKKIKVF.

The J gene is TRGJP, the V gene TRGV9. In the absence of a J gene in TCRdb, the DNA was matched to germline to assign it here. J was trimmed by 6 bases and V by 0 bases; bases with no gene match: 5. CDR1 and CDR2 (germline): GITISATS, ISYDGTV (reference sequence). The CDR3 consists of 17 residues. CDR3 sequence reads: CALWEVLSELGKKIKVF. CDR3 coding DNA: TGTGCCTTGTGGGAGGTGCTATCAGAGTTGGGCAAAAAAATCAAGGTATTT.

The chain employs TRGV9 and TRGJP. Since TCRdb gives no J gene, matching the DNA to germline was used here to assign it. V dropped 10 bases and J dropped 22; count of bases not matched to a gene: 28. In germline, CDR1 is GITISATS, CDR2 ISYDGTV (reference sequence). CDR3 size: 16 residues. For the CDR3, the DNA is TGTGCCTTTACGGAGGTGCAAGAGTTGGGCAAAATTATCAAGGTATTT. Its translation is CAFTEVQELGKIIKVF.

Comments on this clone: Other DNA sequences from this sample encode an identical CDR3 as well. The gene calls are TRGV9 and TRGJP. The J segment lost 1 base and the V segment lost 2 bases, leaving 2 bases of the junction unmatched. The germline V gene encodes CDR1 GITISATS and CDR2 ISYDGTV (reference sequence). The CDR3 length is 17 residues. The CDR3 DNA follows: TGTGCCTTGTGGGAGGGCGGGCAAGAGTTGGGCAAAAAAATCAAGGTATTT. This gives the protein CALWEGGQELGKKIKVF.

Points on this clone: A far bigger clonotype differs at one base, so this is likely a read error. Within the sample, other DNA sequences also encode this same CDR3. The chain uses TRGV9 and TRGJP. The J gene was missing in TCRdb and was found by matching the end of the DNA to germline. Germline assignment: CDR1 GITISATS and CDR2 ISYDGTV (reference sequence). There are 19 residues in the CDR3. The CDR3 reads CALWETARPQELGKKIKVF. The DNA of the CDR3 is TGCGCCTTGTGGGAGACGGCTCGTCCCCAAGAGTTGGGCAAAAAAATCAAGGTATTT.

With regard to this clone: This likely came from a read error, as a far larger clone is one base away. It is unclear where the CDR3 begins or ends on the DNA, so no DNA is shown, and the CDR3 is as TCRdb lists it. The J gene is uncalled and the V gene is TRGV9. Germline lookup yields CDR1 GITISATS and CDR2 ISYDGTV (reference sequence). Both ends counted, the CDR3 spans 28 residues. The CDR3 sequence: CALFPLRNSLAVEQHLLSQVSTGRIQHF.

A word on this clone: The TCRdb protein comes from a much larger clone and disagrees with this DNA's translation at residue 5, likely due to a read error; the protein given here is derived from the DNA. The V and J genes are TRGV9 and TRGJP. As TCRdb names no J gene, one was assigned here on the basis of a DNA match to germline. The length of the CDR3 is 17 residues. Germline lookup yields CDR1 GITISATS and CDR2 ISYDGTV (reference sequence). The CDR3 spells CALWGVPLELGKKIKVF. The CDR3 DNA reads TGTGCCTTGTGGGGGGTGCCTCTGGAGTTGGGCAAAAAAATCAAGGTATTT.